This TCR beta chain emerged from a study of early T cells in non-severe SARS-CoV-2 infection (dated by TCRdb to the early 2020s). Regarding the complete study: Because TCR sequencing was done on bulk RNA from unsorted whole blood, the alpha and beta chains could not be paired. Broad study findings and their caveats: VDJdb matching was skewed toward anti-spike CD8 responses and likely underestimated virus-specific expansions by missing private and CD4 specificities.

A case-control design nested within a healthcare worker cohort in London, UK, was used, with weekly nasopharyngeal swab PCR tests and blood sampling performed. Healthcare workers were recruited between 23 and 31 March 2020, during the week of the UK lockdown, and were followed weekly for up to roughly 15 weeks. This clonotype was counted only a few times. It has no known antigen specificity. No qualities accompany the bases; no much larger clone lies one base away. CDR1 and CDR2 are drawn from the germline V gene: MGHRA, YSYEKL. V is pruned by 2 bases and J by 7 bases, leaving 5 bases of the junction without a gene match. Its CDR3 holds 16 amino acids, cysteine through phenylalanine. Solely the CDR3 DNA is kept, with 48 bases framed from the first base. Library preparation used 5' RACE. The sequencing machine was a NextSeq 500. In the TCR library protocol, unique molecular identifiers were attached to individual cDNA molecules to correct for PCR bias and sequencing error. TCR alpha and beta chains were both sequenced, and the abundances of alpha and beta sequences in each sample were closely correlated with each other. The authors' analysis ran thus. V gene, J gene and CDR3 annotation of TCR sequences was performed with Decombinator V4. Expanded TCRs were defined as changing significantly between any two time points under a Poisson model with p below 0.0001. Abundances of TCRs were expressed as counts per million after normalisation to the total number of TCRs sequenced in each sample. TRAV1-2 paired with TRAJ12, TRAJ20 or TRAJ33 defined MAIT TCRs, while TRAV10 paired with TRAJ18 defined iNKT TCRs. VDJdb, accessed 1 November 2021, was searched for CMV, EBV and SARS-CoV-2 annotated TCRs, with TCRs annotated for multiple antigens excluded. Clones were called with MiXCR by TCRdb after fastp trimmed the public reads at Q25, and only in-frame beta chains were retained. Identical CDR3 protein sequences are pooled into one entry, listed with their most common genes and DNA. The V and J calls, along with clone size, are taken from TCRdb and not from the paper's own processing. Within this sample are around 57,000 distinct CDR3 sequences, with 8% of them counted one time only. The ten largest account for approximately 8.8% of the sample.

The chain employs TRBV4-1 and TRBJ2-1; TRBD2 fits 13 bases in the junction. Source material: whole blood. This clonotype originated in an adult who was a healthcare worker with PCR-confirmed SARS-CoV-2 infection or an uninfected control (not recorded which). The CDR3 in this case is CASSQKLAGGRNEQFF. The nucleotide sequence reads TGCGCCAGCAGCCAAAAACTAGCGGGGGGGCGTAATGAGCAGTTCTTC.